This TCR beta chain emerged from a study of shared clonotypes between healthy human individuals. This clone was seen just once. As yet, its antigen is unknown. Several immunoSEQ 96-well plates shared each subset's DNA, each plate a replicate. Sequencing used immunoSEQ multiplex PCR; TCRdb keeps in-frame clones, though not all of them. The top ten hold over 0.09% of the sample, which has around 620,000 clones, approximately 95% seen once. CDR3 length: 13 residues. Germline-derived CDR1 and CDR2 are LNHDA and SQIVND (reference sequence). Trimming pared 4 bases from V and 6 bases from J, leaving 10 bases between. Naive CD8 cells, CD45RO-negative and positively selected for CCR7, excluded terminally differentiated effector memory CD45RA+ cells. The donors were all Caucasian adults (living in Nashville, Tennessee). Study-wide points: The small donor group covered limited genetic and exposure diversity. Clonotypes not shared had lower generation probabilities than those common to all four donors.

This clonotype was obtained from a woman aged 25 to 39 in good health. The J gene is TRBJ2-1, the V gene TRBV19; no definite D call. Sequences were obtained from naive CD8+ T cells sorted from blood. DNA of the CDR3: TGTGCCAGTAGTACACTAACCCCCAATGAGCAGTTCTTC. This codes for CASSTLTPNEQFF.